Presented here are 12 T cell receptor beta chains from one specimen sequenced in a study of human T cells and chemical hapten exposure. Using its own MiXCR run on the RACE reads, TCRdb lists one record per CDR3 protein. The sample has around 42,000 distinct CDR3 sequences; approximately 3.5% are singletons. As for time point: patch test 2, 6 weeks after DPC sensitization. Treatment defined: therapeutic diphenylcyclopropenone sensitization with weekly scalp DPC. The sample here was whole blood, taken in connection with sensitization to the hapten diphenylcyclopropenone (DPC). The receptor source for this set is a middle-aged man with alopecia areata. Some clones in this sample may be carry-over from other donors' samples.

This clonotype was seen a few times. CDR3: CSGRLAGETQYF. The CDR3 DNA sequence: TGCAGCGGTCGACTAGCCGGAGAGACCCAGTACTTC. The chain has TRBV29-1 and TRBJ2-5, with 7 bases aligning to TRBD2. Germline values: CDR1 SQVTM, CDR2 ANQGSEA. Unmatched junction bases numbered 6, after V lost 7 bases and J lost 4 bases. This CDR3 comprises 12 residues.

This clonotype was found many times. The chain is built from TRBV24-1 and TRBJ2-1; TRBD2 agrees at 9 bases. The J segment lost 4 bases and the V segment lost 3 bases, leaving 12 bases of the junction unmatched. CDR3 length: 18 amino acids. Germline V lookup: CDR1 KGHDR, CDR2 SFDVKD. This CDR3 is CATSDRQTSGLQYNEQFF. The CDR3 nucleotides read TGTGCCACCAGTGATCGCCAGACTAGCGGATTACAATACAATGAGCAGTTCTTC.

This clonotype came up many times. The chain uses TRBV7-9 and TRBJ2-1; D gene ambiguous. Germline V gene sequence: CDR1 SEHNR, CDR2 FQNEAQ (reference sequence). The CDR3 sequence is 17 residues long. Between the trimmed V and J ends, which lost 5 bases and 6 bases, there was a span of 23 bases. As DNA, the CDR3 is TGTGCCAGCAGCGCCTTGGTTTCGGGCGGAGTTGGCAATGAGCAGTTCTTC. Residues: CASSALVSGGVGNEQFF.

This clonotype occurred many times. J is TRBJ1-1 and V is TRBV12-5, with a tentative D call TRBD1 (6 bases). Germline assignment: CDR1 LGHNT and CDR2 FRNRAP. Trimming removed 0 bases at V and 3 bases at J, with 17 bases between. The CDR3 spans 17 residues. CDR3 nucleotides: TGTGCTAGTGGTTTGGTACGGAAGAGGGAGGGGGACACTGAAGCTTTCTTT. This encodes CASGLVRKREGDTEAFF.

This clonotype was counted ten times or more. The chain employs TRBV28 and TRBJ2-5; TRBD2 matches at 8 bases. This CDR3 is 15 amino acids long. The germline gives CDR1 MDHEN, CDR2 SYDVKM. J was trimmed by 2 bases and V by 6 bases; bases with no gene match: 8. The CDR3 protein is CASRKGTSRQETQYF. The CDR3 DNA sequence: TGTGCCAGCAGGAAGGGGACTAGTCGACAAGAGACCCAGTACTTC.

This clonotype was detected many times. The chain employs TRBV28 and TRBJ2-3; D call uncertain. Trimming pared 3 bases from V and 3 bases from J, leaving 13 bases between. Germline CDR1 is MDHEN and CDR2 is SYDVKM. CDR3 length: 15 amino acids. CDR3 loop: CASSFSERSTDTQYF. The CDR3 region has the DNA TGTGCCAGCAGTTTCAGCGAAAGATCTACAGATACGCAGTATTTT.

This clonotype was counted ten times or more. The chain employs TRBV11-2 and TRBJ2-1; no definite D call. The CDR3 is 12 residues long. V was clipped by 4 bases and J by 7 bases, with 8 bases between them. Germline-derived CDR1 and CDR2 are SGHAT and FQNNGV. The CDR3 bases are TGTGCCAGCAGCTCCCTTAGGAATGAGCAGTTCTTC. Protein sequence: CASSSLRNEQFF. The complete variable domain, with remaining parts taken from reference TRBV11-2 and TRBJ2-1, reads EAGVAQSPRYKIIEKRQSVAFWCNPISGHATLYWYQQILGQGPKLLIQFQNNGVVDDSQLPKDRFSAERLKGVDSTLKIQPAKLEDSAVYLCASSSLRNEQFFGPGTRLTVL.

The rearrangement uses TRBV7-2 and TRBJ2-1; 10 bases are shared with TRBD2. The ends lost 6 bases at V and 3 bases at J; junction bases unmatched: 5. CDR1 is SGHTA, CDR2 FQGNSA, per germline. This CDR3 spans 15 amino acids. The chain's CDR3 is CASSYSGRIYNEQFF. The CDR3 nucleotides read TGTGCCAGCAGTTATAGCGGGAGGATCTACAATGAGCAGTTCTTC.

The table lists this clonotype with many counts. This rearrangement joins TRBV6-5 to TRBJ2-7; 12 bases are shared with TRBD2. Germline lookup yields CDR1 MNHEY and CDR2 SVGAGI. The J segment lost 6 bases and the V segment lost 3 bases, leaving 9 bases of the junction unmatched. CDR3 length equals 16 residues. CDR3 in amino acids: CASSYMLAGGPAEQYF. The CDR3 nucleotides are TGTGCCAGCAGTTATATGCTAGCGGGAGGGCCTGCCGAGCAGTACTTC.

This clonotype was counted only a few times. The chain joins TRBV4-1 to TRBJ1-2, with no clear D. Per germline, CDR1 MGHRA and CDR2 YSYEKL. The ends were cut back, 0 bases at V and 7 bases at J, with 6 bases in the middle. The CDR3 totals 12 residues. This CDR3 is CASSQDQVGYTF. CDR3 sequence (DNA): TGCGCCAGCAGCCAAGATCAGGTTGGCTACACCTTC.

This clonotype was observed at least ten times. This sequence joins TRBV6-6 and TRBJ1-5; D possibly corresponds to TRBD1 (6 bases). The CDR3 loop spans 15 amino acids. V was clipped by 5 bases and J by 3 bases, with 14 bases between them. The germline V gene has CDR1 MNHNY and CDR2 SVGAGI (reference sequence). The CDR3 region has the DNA TGTGCCAGCAGTGCTACTGGGGGCTTCAATCAGCCCCAGCATTTT. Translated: CASSATGGFNQPQHF.

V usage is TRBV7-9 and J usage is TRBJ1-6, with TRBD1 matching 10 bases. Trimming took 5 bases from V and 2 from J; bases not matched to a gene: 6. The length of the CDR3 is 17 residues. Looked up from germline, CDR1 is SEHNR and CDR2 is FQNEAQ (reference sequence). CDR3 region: CASSAAGTGAYNSPLHF. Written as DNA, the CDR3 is TGTGCCAGCAGCGCAGCCGGGACAGGGGCCTATAATTCACCCCTCCACTTT.